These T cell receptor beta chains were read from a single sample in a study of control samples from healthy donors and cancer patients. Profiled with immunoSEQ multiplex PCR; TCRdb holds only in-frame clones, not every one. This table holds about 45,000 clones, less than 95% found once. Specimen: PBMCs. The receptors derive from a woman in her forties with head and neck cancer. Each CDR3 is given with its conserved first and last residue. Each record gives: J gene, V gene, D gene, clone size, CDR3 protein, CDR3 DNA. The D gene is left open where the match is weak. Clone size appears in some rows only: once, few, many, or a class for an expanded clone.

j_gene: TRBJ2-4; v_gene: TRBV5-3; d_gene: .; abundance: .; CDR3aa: CARSLRGVAKNIQYF; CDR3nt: TGTGCCAGAAGCTTAAGGGGGGTAGCCAAAAACATTCAGTACTTC
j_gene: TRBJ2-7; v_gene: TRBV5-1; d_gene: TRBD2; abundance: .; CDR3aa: CASSLTSGPAYEQYF; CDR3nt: TGCGCCAGCAGCTTGACTAGCGGGCCTGCCTACGAGCAGTACTTC
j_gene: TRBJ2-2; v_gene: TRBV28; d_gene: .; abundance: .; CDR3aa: CASSLNTGELFF; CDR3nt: TGTGCCAGCAGTTTGAACACCGGGGAGCTGTTTTTT
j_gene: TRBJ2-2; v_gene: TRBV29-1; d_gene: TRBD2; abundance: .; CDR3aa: CSVSGRAGGELFF; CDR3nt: TGCAGCGTTAGCGGGAGGGCCGGCGGGGAGCTGTTTTTT
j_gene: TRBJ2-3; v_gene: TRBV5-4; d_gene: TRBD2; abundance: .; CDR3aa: CASSLAGGRTDTQYF; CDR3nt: TGTGCCAGCAGCTTAGCGGGGGGCCGCACAGATACGCAGTATTTT
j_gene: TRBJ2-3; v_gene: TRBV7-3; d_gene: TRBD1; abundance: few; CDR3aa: CASSLIGTGGGTQYF; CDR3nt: TGTGCCAGCAGCTTAATCGGGACAGGGGGCGGTACGCAGTATTTT
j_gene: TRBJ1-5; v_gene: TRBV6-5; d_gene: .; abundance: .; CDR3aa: CASSYRGRDQPQHF; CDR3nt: TGTGCCAGCAGTTACAGGGGACGGGATCAGCCCCAGCATTTT
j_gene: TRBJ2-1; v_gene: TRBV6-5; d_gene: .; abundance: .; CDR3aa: CASRMGWVDEQFF; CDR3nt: TGTGCCAGCAGGATGGGGTGGGTGGATGAGCAGTTCTTC
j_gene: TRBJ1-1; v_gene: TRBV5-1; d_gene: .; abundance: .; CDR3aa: CASNLGSMNTEAFF; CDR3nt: TGCGCCAGCAACTTGGGCAGCATGAACACTGAAGCTTTCTTT
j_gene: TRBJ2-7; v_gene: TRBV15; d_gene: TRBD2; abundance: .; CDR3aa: CATSRGTGTSEHEQYF; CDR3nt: TGTGCCACCAGCAGAGGAACCGGGACTAGCGAACACGAGCAGTACTTC
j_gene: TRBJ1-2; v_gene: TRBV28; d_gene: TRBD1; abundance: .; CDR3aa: CASSHIGTGNYGYTF; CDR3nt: TGTGCCAGCAGCCACATCGGGACAGGAAACTATGGCTACACCTTC
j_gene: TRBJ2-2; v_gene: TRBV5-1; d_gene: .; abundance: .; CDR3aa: CASTELAPNTGELFF; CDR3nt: TGCGCCAGCACCGAGCTAGCGCCGAACACCGGGGAGCTGTTTTTT
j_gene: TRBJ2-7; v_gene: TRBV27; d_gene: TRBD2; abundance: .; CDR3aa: CASSFGSGGVEQYF; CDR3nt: TGTGCCAGCAGTTTTGGTAGCGGGGGCGTCGAGCAGTACTTC
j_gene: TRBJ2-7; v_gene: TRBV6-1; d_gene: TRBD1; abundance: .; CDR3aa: CASSDGTGGDEQYF; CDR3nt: TGTGCCAGCAGTGATGGGACAGGGGGCGACGAGCAGTACTTC
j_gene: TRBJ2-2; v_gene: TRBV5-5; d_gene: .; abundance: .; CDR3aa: CASSQGTNTGELFF; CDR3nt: TGTGCCAGCTCCCAGGGCACGAACACCGGGGAGCTGTTTTTT
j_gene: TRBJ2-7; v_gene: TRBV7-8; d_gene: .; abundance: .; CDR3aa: CASSSSSGTFIYEQYF; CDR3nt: TGTGCCAGCAGCTCGTCGTCCGGGACATTTATCTACGAGCAGTACTTC
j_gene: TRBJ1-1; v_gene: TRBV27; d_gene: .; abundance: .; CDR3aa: CASSSFTEAFF; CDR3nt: TGTGCCAGCAGTTCCTTCACTGAAGCTTTCTTT
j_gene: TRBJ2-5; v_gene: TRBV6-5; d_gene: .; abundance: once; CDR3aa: CASSYGRGETQYF; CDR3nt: TGTGCCAGCAGTTACGGCAGAGGGGAGACCCAGTACTTC
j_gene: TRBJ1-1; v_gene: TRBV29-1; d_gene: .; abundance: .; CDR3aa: CSVGSPQVEAFF; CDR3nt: TGCAGCGTTGGGTCCCCCCAGGTTGAAGCTTTCTTT
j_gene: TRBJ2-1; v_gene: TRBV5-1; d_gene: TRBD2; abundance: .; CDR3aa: CASRKPGLAAYNEQFF; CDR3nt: TGCGCCAGCAGAAAACCGGGACTAGCGGCCTACAATGAGCAGTTCTTC
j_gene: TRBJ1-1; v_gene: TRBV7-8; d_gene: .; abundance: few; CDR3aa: CASSLPGDTEAFF; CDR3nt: TGTGCCAGCAGCTTACCGGGGGACACTGAAGCTTTCTTT
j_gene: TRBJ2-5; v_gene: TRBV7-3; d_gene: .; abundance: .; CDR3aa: CASSSGETQYF; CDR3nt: TGTGCCAGCAGCTCCGGGGAGACCCAGTACTTC
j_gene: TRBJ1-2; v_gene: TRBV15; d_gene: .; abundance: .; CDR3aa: CATSRDITYGYTF; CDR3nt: TGTGCCACCAGCAGAGACATCACCTATGGCTACACCTTC
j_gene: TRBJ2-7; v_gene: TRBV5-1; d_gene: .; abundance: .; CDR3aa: CASSLSSGRYEQYF; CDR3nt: TGCGCCAGCAGCTTGTCAAGCGGCCGCTACGAGCAGTACTTC
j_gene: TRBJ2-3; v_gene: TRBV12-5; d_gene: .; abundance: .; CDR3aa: CASGLQGSDTQYF; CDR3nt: TGTGCTAGTGGTCTCCAGGGCTCAGATACGCAGTATTTT
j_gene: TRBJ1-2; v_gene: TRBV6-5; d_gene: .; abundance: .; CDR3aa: CATNGGLYGYTF; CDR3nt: TGTGCCACCAACGGGGGGCTCTATGGCTACACCTTC
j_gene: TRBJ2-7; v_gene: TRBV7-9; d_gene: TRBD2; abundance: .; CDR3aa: CASSPRTSGRGYEQYF; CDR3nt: TGTGCCAGCAGCCCTCGGACTAGCGGGAGGGGCTACGAGCAGTACTTC
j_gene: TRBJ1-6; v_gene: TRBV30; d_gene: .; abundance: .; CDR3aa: CAWSRGGGAGSPLHF; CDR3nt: TGTGCCTGGAGTCGAGGTGGCGGTGCTGGGTCACCCCTCCACTTT
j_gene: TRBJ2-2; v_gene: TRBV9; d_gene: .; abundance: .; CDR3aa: CASSVGSSPHTGELFF; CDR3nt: TGTGCCAGCAGCGTAGGCTCGAGCCCTCACACCGGGGAGCTGTTTTTT
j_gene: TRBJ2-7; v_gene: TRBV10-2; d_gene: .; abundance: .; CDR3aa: CASSPGLRRGEQYF; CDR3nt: TGCGCCAGCAGCCCTGGACTGCGCCGTGGGGAGCAGTACTTC
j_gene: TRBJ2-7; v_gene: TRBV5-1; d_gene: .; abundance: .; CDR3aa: CASRLGSYEQYF; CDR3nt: TGCGCCAGCAGGTTGGGCTCCTACGAGCAGTACTTC
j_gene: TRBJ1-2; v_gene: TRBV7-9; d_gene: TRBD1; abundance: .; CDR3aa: CASSPPGTANYGYTF; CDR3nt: TGTGCCAGCAGCCCACCCGGGACAGCTAACTATGGCTACACCTTC
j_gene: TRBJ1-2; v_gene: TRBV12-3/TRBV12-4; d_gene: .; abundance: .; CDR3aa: CASSSYSFYGYTF; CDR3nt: TGTGCCAGCAGTTCTTACAGCTTTTATGGCTACACCTTC
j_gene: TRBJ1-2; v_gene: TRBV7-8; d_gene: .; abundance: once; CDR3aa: CASSLGRAYGYTF; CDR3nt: TGTGCCAGCAGTCTGGGCAGGGCCTATGGCTACACCTTC
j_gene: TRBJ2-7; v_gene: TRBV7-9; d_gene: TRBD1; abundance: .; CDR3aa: CASSLGQGVPYEQYF; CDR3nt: TGTGCCAGCAGCTTGGGACAGGGGGTCCCCTACGAGCAGTACTTC
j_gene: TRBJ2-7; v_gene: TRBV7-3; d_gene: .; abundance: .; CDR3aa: CASSLRGGTGPYEQYF; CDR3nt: TGTGCCAGCAGCTTAAGAGGTGGGACGGGACCTTACGAGCAGTACTTC
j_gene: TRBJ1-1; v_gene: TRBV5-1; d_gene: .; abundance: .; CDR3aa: CASSRGRGDTEAFF; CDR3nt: TGCGCCAGCAGTCGGGGCAGGGGAGACACTGAAGCTTTCTTT
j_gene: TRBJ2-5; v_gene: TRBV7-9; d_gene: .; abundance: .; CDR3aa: CASSFGETQYF; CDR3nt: TGTGCCAGCAGCTTCGGGGAGACCCAGTACTTC
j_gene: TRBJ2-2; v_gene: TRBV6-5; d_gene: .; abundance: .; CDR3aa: CASSYPTGELFF; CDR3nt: TGTGCCAGCAGTTACCCCACCGGGGAGCTGTTTTTT
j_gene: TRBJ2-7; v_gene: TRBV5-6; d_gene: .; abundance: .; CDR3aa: CASSFRASEQYF; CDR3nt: TGTGCCAGCAGCTTCAGGGCTAGCGAGCAGTACTTC
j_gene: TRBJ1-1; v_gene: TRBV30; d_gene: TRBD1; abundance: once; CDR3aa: CAYLTGRAEAFF; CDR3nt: TGTGCCTACCTGACAGGGAGAGCTGAAGCTTTCTTT
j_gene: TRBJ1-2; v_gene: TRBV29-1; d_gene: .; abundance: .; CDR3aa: CSVEWGYTF; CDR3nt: TGCAGCGTTGAGTGGGGCTACACCTTC
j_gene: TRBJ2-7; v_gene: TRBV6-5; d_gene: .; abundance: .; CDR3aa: CASRDTGYEQYF; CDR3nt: TGTGCCAGCAGGGACACAGGTTACGAGCAGTACTTC
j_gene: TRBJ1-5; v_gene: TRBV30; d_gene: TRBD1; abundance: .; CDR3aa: CAWSFPGGGQPQHF; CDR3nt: TGTGCCTGGAGCTTTCCAGGGGGTGGGCAGCCCCAGCATTTT
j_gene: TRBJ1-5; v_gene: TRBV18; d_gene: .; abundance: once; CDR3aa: CASSNSNQPQHF; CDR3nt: TGTGCCAGCTCGAATAGCAATCAGCCCCAGCATTTT
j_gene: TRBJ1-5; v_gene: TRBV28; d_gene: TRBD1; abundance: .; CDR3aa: CASSPRTGGNQPQHF; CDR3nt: TGTGCCAGCAGTCCTCGGACAGGTGGGAATCAGCCCCAGCATTTT
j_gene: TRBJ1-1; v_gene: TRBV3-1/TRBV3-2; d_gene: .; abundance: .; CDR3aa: CASGGTAEAFF; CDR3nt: TGTGCCAGCGGGGGGACGGCTGAAGCTTTCTTT
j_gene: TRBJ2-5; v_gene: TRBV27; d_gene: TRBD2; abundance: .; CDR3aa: CASSSFAGGETQYF; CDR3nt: TGTGCCAGCAGTTCGTTTGCGGGAGGAGAGACCCAGTACTTC
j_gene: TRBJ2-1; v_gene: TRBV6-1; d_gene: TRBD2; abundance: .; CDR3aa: CASSEAVAGGSDEQFF; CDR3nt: TGTGCCAGCAGTGAAGCGGTAGCGGGGGGATCCGATGAGCAGTTCTTC
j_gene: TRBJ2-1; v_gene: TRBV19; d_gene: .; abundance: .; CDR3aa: CASSFNGREQFF; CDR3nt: TGTGCCAGTAGTTTCAATGGAAGGGAGCAGTTCTTC
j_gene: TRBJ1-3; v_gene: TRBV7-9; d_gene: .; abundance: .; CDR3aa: CASDRSSGNTIYF; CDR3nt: TGTGCCAGCGATCGAAGCTCTGGAAACACCATATATTTT
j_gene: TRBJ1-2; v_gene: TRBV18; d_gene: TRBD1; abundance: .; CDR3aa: CASSPYHPDRGYGYTF; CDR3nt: TGTGCCAGCTCTCCCTATCACCCTGACAGGGGGTATGGCTACACCTTC
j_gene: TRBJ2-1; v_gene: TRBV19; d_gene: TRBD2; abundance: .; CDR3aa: CASGFRLAGVPGNEQFF; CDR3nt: TGTGCCAGTGGGTTTCGCCTAGCGGGCGTCCCGGGGAATGAGCAGTTCTTC
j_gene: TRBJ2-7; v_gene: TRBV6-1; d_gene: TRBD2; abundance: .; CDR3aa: CASSEALAGGEQYF; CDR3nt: TGTGCCAGCAGTGAAGCACTAGCGGGAGGCGAGCAGTACTTC
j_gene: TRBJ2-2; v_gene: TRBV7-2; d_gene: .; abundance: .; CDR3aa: CASSLAVQASGELFF; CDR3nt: TGTGCCAGCAGCTTAGCGGTGCAGGCGAGCGGGGAGCTGTTTTTT
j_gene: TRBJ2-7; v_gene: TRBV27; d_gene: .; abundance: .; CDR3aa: CASSPLRGYEQYF; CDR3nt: TGTGCCAGCAGTCCACTACGAGGGTACGAGCAGTACTTC
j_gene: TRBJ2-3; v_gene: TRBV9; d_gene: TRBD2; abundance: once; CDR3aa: CASSVDGGSFVDTQYF; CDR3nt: TGTGCCAGCAGCGTAGACGGCGGGAGTTTCGTAGATACGCAGTATTTT
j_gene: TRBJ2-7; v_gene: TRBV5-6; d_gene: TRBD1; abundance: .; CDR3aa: CASSPGQGRLEYEQYF; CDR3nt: TGTGCCAGCAGCCCCGGACAGGGGCGCTTGGAATACGAGCAGTACTTC
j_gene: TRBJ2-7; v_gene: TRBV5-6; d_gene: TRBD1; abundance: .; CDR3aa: CASSLDPRGLYEQYF; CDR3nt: TGTGCCAGCAGCTTGGACCCCAGGGGGCTATACGAGCAGTACTTC